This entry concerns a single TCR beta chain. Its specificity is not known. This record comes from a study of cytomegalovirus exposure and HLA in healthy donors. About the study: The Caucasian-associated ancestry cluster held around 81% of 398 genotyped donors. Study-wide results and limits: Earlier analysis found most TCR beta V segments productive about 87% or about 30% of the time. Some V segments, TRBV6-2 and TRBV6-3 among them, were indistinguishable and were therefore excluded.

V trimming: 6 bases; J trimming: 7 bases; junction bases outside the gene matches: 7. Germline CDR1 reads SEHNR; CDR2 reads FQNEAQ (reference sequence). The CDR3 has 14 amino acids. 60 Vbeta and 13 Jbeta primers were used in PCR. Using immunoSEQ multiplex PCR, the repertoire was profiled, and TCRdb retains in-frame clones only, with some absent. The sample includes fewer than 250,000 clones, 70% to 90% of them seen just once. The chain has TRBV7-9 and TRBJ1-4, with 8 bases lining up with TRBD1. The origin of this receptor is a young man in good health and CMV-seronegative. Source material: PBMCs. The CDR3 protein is CASSSTGGGEKLFF. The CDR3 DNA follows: TGTGCCAGCAGTTCCACAGGGGGTGGTGAAAAACTGTTTTTT.